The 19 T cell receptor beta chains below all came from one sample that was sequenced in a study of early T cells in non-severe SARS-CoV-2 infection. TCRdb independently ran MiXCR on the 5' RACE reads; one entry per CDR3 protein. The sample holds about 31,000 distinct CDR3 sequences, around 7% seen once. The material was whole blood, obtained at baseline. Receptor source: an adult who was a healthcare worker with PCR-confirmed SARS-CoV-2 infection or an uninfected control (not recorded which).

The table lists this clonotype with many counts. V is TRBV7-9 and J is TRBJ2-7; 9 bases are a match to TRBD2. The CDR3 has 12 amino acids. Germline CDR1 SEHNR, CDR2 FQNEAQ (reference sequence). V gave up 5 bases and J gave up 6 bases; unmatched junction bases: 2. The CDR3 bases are TGTGCCAGCAGCGGACTAGCGTCCGAGCAGTACGTC. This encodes CASSGLASEQYV.

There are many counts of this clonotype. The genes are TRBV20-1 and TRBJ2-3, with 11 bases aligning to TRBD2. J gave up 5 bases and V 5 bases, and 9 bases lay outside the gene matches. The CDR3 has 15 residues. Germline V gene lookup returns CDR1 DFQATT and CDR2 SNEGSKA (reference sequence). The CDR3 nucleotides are TGCAGTGCTCCAAAGACTAGCGGGGCGGTAGATACGCAGTATTTT. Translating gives CSAPKTSGAVDTQYF.

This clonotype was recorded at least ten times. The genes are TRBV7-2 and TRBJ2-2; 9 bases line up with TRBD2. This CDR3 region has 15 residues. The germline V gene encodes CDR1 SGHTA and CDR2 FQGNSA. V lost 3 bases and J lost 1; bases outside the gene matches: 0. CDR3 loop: CASSLTSGNTGELFF. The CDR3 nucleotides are TGTGCCAGCAGCTTGACTAGCGGGAACACCGGGGAGCTGTTTTTT.

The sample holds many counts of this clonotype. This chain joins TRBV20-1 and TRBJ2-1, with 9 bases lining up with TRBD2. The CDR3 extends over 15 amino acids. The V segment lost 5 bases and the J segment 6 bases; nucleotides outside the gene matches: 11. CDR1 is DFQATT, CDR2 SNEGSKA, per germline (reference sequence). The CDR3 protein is CSAGLSGRPLNEQFF. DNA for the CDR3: TGCAGTGCTGGTCTAAGCGGGAGGCCACTCAATGAGCAGTTCTTC.

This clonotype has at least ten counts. The CDR3 sequence is CASRKEEQSNSPLHF. CDR3 coding DNA: TGTGCCAGCAGGAAGGAGGAACAGTCTAATTCACCCCTCCACTTT. The rearrangement uses TRBV25-1 and TRBJ1-6; D unclear. Trimming cost V 6 bases and J 6 bases, with 15 bases left between them. The germline gives CDR1 MGHDK, CDR2 SYGVNS. The CDR3 extends over 15 amino acids.

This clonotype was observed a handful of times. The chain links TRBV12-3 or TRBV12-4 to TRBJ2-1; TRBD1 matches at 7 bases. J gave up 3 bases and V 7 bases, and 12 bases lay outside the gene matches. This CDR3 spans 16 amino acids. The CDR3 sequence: CASISVWDRDYNEQFF. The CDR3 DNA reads TGTGCCAGCATTTCCGTTTGGGACAGAGACTACAATGAGCAGTTCTTC.

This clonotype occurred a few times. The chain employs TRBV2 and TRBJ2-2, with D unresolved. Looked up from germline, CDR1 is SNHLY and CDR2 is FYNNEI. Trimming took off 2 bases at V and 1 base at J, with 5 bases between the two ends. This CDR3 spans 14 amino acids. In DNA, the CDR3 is TGTGCCAGCAGTGAAATGCGGAACACCGGGGAGCTGTTTTTT. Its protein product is CASSEMRNTGELFF.

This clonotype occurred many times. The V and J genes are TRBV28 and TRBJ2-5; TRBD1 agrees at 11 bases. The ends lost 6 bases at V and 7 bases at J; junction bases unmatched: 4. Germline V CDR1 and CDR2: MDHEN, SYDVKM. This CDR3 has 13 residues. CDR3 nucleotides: TGTGCCAGCAGCAAGGGACAGGGGGTGACCCAGTACTTC. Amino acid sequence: CASSKGQGVTQYF.

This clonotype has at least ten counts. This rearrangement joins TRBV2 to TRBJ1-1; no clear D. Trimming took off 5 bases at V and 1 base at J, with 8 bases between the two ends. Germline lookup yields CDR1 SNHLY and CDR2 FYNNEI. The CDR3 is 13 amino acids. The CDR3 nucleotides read TGTGCCAGCAGTAAATCAGGGAACACTGAAGCTTTCTTT. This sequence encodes CASSKSGNTEAFF.

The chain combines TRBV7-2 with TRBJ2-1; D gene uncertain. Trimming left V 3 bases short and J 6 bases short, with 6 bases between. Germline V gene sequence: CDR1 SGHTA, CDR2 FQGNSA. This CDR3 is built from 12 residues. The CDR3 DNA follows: TGTGCCAGCAGCTTTTTAGGCAATGAGCAGTTCTTC. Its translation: CASSFLGNEQFF.

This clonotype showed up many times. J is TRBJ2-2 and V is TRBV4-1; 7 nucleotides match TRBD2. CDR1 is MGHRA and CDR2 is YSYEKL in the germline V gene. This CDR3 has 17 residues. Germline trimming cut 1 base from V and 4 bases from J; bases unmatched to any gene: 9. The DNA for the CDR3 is TGCGCCAGCAGCCAAGTACCTCAGCGGGAAATCACCGGGGAGCTGTTTTTT. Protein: CASSQVPQREITGELFF.

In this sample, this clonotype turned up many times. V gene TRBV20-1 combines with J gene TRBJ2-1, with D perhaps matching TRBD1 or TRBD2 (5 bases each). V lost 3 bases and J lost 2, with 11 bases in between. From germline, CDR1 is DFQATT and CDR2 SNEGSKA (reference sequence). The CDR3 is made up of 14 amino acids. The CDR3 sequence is CSARGPLAYNEQFF. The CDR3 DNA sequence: TGCAGTGCTAGGGGACCCCTCGCCTACAATGAGCAGTTCTTC.

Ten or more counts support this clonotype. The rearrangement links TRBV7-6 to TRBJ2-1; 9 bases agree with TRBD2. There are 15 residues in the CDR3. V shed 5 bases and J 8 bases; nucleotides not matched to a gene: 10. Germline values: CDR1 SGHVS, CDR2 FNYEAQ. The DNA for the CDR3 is TGTGCCAGCAGCCAGTCGGCGGGAGGGCATGATGAGCAGTTCTTC. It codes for CASSQSAGGHDEQFF.

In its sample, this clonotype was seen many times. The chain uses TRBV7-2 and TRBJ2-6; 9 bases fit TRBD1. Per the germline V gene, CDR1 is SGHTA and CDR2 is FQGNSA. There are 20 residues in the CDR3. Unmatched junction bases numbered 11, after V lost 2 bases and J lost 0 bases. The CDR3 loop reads CASSLRPRTGANSGANVLTF. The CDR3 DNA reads TGTGCCAGCAGCTTAAGGCCACGGACAGGGGCAAACTCTGGGGCCAACGTCCTGACTTTC.

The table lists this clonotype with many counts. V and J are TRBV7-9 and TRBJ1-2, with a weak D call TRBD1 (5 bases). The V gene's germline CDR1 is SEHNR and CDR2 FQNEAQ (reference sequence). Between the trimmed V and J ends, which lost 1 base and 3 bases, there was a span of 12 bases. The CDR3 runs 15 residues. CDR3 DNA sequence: TGTGCCAGCAGCTTAGAGGGGTTTACGGACTATGGCTACACCTTC. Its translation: CASSLEGFTDYGYTF.

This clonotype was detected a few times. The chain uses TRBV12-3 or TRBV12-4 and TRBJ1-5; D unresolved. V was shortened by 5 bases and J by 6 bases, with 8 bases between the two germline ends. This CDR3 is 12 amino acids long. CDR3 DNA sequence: TGTGCCAGCAGTCCGACCGCTCAGCCCCAGCATTTT. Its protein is CASSPTAQPQHF.

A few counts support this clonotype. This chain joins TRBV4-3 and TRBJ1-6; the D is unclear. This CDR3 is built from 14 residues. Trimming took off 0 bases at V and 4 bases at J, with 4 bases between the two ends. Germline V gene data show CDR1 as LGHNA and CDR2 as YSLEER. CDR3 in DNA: TGCGCCAGCAGCCAAGATCAATATAATTCACCCCTCCACTTT. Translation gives CASSQDQYNSPLHF.

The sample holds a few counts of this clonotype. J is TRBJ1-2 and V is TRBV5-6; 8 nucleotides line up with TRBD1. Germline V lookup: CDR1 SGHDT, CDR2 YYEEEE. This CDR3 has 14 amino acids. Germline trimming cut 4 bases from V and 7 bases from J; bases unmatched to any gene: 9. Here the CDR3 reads CASSPDGTGLGYTF. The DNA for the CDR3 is TGTGCCAGCAGCCCGGACGGGACAGGACTTGGCTACACCTTC.

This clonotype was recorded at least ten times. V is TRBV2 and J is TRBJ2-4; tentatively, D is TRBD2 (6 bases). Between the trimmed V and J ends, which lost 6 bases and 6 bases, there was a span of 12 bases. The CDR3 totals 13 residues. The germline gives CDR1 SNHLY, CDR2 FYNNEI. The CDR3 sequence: CASRKHGGNIQYF. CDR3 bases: TGTGCCAGCAGGAAGCACGGGGGAAACATTCAGTACTTC.